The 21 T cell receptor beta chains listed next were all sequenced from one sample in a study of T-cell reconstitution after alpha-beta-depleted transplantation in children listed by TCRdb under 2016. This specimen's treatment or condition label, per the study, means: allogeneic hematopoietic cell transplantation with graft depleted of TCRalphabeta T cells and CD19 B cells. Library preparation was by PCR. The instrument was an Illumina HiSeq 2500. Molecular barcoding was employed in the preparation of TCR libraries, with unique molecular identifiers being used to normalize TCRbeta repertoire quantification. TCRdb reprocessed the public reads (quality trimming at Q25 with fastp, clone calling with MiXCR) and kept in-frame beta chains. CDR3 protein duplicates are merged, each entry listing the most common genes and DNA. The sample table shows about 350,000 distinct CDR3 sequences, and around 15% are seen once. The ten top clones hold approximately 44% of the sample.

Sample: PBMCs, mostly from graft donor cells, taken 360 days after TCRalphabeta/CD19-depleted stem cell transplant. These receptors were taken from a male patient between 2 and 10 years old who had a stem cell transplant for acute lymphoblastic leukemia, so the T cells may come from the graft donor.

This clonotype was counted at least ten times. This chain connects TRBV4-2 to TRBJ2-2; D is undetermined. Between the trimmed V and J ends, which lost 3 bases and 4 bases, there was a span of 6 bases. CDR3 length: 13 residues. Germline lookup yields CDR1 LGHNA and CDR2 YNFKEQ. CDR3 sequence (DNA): TGTGCCAGCAGCCACGTACGCACCGGGGAGCTGTTTTTT. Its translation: CASSHVRTGELFF.

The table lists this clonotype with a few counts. CDR3 in amino acids: CASSRKIVPRYGDSNQPQHF. DNA of the CDR3: TGTGCCAGCAGCCGGAAAATAGTGCCCAGGTACGGAGATAGCAATCAGCCCCAGCATTTT. This chain joins TRBV4-2 and TRBJ1-5; D remains unclear. The CDR3 contains 20 residues. Germline values: CDR1 LGHNA, CDR2 YNFKEQ. Trimming cost V 4 bases and J 0 bases, with 25 bases left between them.

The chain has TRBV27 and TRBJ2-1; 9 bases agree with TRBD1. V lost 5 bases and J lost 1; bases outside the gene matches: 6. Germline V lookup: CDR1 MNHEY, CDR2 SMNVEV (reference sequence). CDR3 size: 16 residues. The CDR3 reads CASSTTGGRSYNEQFF. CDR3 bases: TGTGCCAGCAGTACCACAGGGGGCCGGTCCTACAATGAGCAGTTCTTC.

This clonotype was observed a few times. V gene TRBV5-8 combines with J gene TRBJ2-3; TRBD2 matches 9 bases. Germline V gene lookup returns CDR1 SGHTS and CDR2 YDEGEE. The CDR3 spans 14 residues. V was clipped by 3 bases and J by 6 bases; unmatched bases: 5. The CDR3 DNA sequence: TGTGCCAGCAGCTCCGTAGCGGGAGTTGATACGCAGTATTTT. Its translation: CASSSVAGVDTQYF.

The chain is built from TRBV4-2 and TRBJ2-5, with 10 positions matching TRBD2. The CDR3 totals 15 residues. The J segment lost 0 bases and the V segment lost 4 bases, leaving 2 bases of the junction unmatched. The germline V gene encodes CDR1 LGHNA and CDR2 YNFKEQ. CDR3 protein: CASSLTSGNQETQYF. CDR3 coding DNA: TGTGCCAGCAGCCTTACTAGCGGGAACCAAGAGACCCAGTACTTC.

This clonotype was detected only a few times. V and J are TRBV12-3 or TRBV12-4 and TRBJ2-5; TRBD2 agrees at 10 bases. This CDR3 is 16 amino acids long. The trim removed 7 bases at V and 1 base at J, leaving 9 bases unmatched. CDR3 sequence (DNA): TGTGCCAGCACCCCCAGCGGGAGGGTCCCCCAAGAGACCCAGTACTTC. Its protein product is CASTPSGRVPQETQYF.

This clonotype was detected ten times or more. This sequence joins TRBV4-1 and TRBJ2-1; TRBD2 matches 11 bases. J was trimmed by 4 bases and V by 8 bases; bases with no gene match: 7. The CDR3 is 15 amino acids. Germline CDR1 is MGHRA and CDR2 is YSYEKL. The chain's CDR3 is CASGPSGRTYNEQFF. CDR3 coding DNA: TGCGCCAGCGGACCTAGCGGGAGGACGTACAATGAGCAGTTCTTC.

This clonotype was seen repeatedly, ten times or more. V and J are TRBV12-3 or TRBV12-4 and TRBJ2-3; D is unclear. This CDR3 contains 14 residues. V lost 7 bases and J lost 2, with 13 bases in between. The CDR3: CASTLLPLTDTQYF. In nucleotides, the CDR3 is TGTGCCAGCACCCTTCTCCCTCTCACAGATACGCAGTATTTT.

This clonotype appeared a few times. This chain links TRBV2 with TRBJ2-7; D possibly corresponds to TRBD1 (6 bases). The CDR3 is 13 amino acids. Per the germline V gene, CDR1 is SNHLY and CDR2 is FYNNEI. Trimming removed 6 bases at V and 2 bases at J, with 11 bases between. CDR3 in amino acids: CASRDSVTYEQYF. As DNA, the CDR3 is TGTGCCAGCAGGGACAGCGTGACCTACGAGCAGTACTTC.

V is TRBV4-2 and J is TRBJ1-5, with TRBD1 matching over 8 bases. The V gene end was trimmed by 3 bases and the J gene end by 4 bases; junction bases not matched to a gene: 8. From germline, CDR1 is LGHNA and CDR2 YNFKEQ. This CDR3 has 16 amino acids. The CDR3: CASSQGDRRSNQPQHF. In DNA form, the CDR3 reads TGTGCCAGCAGCCAGGGGGACAGGCGTTCTAATCAGCCCCAGCATTTT.

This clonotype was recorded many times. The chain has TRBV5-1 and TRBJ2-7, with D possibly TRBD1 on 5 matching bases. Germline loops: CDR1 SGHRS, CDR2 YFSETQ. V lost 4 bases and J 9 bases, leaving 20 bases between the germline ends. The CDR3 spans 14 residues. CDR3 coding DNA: TGCGCCAGCAGCCCCCCCGGACATTCGACTGGGCAGTACTTC. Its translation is CASSPPGHSTGQYF.

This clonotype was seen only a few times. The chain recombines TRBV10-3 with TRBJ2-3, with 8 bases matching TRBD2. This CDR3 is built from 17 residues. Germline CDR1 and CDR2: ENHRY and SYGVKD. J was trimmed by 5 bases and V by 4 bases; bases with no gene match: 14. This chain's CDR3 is CAISVVSGNWGGDTQYF. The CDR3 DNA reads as TGTGCCATCAGTGTGGTTAGCGGGAACTGGGGTGGAGATACGCAGTATTTT.

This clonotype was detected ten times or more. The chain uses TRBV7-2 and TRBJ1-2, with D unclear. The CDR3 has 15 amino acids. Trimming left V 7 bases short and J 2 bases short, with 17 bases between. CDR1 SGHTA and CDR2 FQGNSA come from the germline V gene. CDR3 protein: CASTFRGEGNYGYTF. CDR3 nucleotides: TGTGCCAGCACCTTTCGGGGAGAAGGCAACTATGGCTACACCTTC.

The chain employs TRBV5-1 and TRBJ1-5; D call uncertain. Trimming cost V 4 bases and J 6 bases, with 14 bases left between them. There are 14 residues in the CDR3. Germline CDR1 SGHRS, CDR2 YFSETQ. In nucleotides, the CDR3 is TGCGCCAGCAGCCCACAAGGGTTGGGTCAGCCCCAGCATTTT. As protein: CASSPQGLGQPQHF.

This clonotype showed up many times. The CDR3 protein is CSASLAGGTDTQYF. CDR3 nucleotides: TGCAGTGCTAGCCTTGCGGGAGGAACAGATACGCAGTATTTT. The chain couples TRBV20-1 to TRBJ2-3; 8 nucleotides agree with TRBD2. This CDR3 is built from 14 residues. V trimming: 3 bases; J trimming: 3 bases; junction bases outside the gene matches: 5. Germline values: CDR1 DFQATT, CDR2 SNEGSKA (reference sequence).

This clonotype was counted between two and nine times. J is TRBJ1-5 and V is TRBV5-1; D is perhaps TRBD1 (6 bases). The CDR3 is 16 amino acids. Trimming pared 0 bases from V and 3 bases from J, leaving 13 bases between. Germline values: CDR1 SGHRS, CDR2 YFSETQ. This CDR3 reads CASSLVPGAINQPQHF. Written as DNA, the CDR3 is TGCGCCAGCAGCTTGGTCCCGGGGGCGATCAATCAGCCCCAGCATTTT.

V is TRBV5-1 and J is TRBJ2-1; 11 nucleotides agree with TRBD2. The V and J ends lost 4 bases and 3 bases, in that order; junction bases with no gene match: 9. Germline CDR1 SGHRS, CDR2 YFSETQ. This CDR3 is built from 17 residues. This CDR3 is CASSAGTSGAYYNEQFF. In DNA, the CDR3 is TGCGCCAGCAGCGCCGGGACTAGCGGAGCCTACTACAATGAGCAGTTCTTC.

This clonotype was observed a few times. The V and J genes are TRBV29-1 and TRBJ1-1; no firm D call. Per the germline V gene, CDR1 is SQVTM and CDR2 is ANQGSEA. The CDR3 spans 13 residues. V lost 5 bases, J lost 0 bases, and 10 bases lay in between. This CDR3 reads CSVLGRVNTEAFF. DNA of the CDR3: TGCAGCGTTTTAGGACGGGTGAACACTGAAGCTTTCTTT.

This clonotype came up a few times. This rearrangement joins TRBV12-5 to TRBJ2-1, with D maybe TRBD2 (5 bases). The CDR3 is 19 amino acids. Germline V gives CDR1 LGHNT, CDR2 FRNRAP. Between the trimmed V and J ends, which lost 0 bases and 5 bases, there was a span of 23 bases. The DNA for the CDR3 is TGTGCTAGTGGTTTGGTAACGGTGGGAGCTACCCAAGACAACAATGAGCAGTTCTTC. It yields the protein CASGLVTVGATQDNNEQFF. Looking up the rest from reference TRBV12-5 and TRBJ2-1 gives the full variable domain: DARVTQTPRHKVTEMGQEVTMRCQPILGHNTVFWYRQTMMQGLELLAYFRNRAPLDDSGMPKDRFSAEMPDATLATLKIQPSEPRDSAVYFCASGLVTVGATQDNNEQFFGPGTRLTVL.

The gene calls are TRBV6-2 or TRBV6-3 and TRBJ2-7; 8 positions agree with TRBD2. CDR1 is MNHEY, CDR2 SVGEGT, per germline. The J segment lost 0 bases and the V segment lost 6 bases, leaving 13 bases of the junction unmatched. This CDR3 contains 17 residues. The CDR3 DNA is TGTGCCAGCAGCATTCCCACTAGCGGAGTAGGCTCCTACGAGCAGTACTTC. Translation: CASSIPTSGVGSYEQYF.

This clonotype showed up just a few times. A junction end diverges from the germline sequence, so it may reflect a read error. For the CDR3, the DNA is TGCGCCAGCAGCTCTGGCCGGGTAGCGGACAGGAAGTGGGGCTTT. Translation gives CASSSGRVADRKWGF. The chain combines TRBV5-1 with TRBJ1-1; 7 bases match TRBD1. The CDR3 spans 15 residues. The germline V gene has CDR1 SGHRS and CDR2 YFSETQ.